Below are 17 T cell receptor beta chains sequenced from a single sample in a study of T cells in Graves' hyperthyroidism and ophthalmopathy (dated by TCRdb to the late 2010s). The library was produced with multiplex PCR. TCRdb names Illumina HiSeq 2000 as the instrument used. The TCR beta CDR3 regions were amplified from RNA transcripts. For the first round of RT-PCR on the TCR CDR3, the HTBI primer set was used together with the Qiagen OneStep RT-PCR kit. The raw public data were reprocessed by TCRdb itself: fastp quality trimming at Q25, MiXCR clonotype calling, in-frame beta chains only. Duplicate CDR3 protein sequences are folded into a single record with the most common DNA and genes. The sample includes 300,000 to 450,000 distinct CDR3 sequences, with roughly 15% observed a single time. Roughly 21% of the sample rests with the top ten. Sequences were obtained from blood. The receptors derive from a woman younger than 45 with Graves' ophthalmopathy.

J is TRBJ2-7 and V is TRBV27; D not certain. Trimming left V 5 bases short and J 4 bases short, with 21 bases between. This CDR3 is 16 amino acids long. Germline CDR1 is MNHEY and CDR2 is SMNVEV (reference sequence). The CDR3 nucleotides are TGTGCCAGCAGTCCAAGACTCGCGGACCTCTGGTACGAGCAGTACTTC. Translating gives CASSPRLADLWYEQYF.

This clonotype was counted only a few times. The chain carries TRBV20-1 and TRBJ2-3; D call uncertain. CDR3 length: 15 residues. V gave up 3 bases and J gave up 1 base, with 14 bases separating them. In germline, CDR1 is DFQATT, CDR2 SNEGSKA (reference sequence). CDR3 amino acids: CSASILASRTDTQYF. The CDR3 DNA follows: TGCAGTGCTAGTATTCTGGCCTCCCGCACAGATACGCAGTATTTT.

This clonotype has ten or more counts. CDR3 bases: TGTGCCTGGAGGGCAAGCGGAACGGAGGGCTACACCTTC. Translation: CAWRASGTEGYTF. V is TRBV30 and J is TRBJ1-2; no clear D gene. Trimming pared 3 bases from V and 8 bases from J, leaving 16 bases between. The CDR3 runs to 13 residues. The germline V gene has CDR1 GTSNPN and CDR2 SVGIG (reference sequence).

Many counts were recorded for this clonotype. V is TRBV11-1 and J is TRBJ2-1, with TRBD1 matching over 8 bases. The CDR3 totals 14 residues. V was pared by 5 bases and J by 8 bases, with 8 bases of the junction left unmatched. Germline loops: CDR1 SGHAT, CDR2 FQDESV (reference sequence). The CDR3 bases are TGTGCCAGCAGCCATGGACAGGGAGGATATGAGCAGTTCTTC. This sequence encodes CASSHGQGGYEQFF.

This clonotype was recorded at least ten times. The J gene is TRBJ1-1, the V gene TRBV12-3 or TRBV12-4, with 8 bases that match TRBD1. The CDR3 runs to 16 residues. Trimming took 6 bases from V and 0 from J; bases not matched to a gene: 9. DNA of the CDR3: TGTGCCAGCAGCCCACAGGGGGTACCCATGAACACTGAAGCTTTCTTT. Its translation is CASSPQGVPMNTEAFF.

DNA of the CDR3: TGTGCCAGCAGCTTAACACTAGCGGGAGGAAACGAGCAGTACTTC. It is translated as CASSLTLAGGNEQYF. This chain uses TRBV9 with TRBJ2-7, with 12 bases aligning to TRBD2. Germline V lookup: CDR1 SGDLS, CDR2 YYNGEE. This CDR3 comprises 15 residues. The ends lost 4 bases at V and 5 bases at J; junction bases unmatched: 7.

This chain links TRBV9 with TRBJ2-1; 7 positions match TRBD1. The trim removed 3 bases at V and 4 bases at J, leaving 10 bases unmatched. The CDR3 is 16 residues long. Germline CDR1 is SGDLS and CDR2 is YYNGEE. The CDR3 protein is CASSGQGEAHYNEQFF. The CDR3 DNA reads TGTGCCAGCAGCGGCCAGGGGGAAGCTCATTACAATGAGCAGTTCTTC. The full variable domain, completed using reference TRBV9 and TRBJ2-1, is DSGVTQTPKHLITATGQRVTLRCSPRSGDLSVYWYQQSLDQGLQFLIQYYNGEERAKGNILERFSAQQFPDLHSELNLSSLELGDSALYFCASSGQGEAHYNEQFFGPGTRLTVL.

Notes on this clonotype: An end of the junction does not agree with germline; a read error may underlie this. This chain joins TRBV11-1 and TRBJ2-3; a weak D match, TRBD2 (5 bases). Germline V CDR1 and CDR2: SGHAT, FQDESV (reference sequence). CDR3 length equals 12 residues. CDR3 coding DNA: TGTGCCAGGAGCTCAGCGGCAGATACGCAGTATTTT. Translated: CARSSAADTQYF.

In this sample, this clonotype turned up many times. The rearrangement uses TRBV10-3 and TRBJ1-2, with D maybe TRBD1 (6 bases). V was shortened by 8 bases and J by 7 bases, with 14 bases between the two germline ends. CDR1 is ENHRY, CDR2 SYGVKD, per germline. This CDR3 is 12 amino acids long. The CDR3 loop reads CAIESVQGGYTF. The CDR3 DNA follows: TGTGCCATCGAGAGTGTACAGGGTGGCTACACCTTC.

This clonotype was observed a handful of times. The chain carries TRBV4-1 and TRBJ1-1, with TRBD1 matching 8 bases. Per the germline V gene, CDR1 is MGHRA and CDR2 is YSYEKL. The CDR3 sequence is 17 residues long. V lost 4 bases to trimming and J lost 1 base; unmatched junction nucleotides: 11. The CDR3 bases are TGCGCCAGCAGCCCTCAGGGGGCAGGTCTTAAGAACACTGAAGCTTTCTTT. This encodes CASSPQGAGLKNTEAFF.

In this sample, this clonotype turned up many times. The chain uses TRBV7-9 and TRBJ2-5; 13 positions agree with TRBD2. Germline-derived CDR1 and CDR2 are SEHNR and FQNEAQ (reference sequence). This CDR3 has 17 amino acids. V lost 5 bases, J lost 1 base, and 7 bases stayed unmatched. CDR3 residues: CASSLGLAGTFQETQYF. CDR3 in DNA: TGTGCCAGCAGCCTGGGACTAGCGGGGACCTTCCAAGAGACCCAGTACTTC.

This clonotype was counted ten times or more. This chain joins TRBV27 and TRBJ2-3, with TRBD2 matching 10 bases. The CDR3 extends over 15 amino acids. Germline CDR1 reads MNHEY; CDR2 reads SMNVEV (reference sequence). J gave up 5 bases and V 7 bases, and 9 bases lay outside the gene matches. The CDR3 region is CASTRAGGPGDTQYF. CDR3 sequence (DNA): TGTGCCAGCACCCGAGCGGGGGGGCCAGGAGATACGCAGTATTTT.

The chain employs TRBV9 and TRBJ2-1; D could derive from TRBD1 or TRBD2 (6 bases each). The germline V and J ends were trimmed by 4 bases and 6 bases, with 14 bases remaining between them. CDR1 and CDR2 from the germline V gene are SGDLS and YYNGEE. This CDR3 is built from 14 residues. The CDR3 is CASSPLRGVNEQFF. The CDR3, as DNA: TGTGCCAGCAGCCCTCTGAGGGGGGTCAATGAGCAGTTCTTC. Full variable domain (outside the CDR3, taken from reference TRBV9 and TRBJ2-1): DSGVTQTPKHLITATGQRVTLRCSPRSGDLSVYWYQQSLDQGLQFLIQYYNGEERAKGNILERFSAQQFPDLHSELNLSSLELGDSALYFCASSPLRGVNEQFFGPGTRLTVL.

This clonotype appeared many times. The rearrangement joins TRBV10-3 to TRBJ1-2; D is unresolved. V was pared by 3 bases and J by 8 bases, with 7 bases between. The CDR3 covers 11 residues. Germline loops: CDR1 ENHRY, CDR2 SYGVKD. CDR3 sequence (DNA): TGTGCCATCAGTGAATTAGGGGGCTACACCTTC. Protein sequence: CAISELGGYTF.

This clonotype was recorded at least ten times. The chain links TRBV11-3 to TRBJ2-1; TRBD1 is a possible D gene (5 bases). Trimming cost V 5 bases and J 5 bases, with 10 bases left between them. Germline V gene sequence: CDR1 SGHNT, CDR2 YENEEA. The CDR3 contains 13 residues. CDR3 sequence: CASSPRQNNEQFF. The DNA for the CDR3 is TGTGCCAGCAGCCCCCGACAGAACAATGAGCAGTTCTTC.

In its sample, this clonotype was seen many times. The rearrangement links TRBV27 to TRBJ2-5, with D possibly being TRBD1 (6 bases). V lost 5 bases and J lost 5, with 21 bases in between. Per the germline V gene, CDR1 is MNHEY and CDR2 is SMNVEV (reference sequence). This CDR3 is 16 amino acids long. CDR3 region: CASSPNPAGASETQYF. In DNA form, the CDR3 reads TGTGCCAGCAGTCCTAACCCCGCAGGGGCGAGTGAGACCCAGTACTTC.

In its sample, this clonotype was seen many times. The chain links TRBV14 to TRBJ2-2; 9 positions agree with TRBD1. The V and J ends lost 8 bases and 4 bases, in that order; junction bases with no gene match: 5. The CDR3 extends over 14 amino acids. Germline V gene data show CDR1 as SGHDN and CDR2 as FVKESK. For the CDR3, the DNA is TGTGCCAGCCAGGACAGGGGAAGCACCGGGGAGCTGTTTTTT. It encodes CASQDRGSTGELFF. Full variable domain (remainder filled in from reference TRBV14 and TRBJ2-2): EAGVTQFPSHSVIEKGQTVTLRCDPISGHDNLYWYRRVMGKEIKFLLHFVKESKQDESGMPNNRFLAERTGGTYSTLKVQPAELEDSGVYFCASQDRGSTGELFFGEGSRLTVL.